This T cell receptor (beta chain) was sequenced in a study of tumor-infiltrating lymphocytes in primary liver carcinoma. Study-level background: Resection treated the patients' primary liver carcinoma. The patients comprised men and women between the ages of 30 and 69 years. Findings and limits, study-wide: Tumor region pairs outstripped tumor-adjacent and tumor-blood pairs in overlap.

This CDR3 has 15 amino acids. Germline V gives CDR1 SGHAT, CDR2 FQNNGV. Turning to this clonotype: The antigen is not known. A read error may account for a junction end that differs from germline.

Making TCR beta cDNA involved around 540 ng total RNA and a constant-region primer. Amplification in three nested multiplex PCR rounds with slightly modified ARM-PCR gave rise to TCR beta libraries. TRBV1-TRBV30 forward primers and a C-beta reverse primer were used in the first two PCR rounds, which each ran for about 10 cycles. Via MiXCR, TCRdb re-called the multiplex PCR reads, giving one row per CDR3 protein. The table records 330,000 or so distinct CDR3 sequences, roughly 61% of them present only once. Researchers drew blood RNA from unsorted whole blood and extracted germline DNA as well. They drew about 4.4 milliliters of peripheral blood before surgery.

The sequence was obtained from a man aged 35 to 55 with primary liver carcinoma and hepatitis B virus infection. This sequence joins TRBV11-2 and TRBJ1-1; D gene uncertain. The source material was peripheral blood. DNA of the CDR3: TGTGCCATCAGCTTAGAACCGAGAGTTAACACTGAAGCTTTCTTT. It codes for CAISLEPRVNTEAFF.